These T cell receptor beta chains were read from a single sample in a study of T cell changes during pregnancy in multiple sclerosis. The assay was immunoSEQ multiplex PCR, and TCRdb's table has in-frame clones only and misses some. The table lists some 30,000 clones, approximately 91% of them singletons. Here the sequenced sample was CD8+ T cells from peripheral blood mononuclear cells, taken before pregnancy. The receptors originated from a female donor with multiple sclerosis, enrolled in a pregnancy study. Both conserved end residues are part of each CDR3. The D gene is left open where the match is weak. Clone size appears in some rows only: once, few, many, or a class for an expanded clone.

d_call | j_call | v_call | clone_size | cdr3_aa | cdr3_nt
- | TRBJ2-5 | TRBV10-3 | - | CAISEPIRDTETQYF | TGTGCCATCAGTGAGCCCATCCGGGACACGGAGACCCAGTACTTC
TRBD1 | TRBJ1-1 | TRBV30 | - | CAWRDRVMNTEAFF | TGTGCCTGGAGGGACAGGGTCATGAACACTGAAGCTTTCTTT
- | TRBJ2-7 | TRBV28 | - | CASTLGVEGDIYEQYF | TGTGCCAGCACCCTGGGGGTTGAGGGGGACATCTACGAGCAGTACTTC
TRBD2 | TRBJ2-1 | TRBV14 | - | CASSPNRLALGYNEQFF | TGTGCCAGCAGCCCGAACAGACTAGCGCTGGGCTACAATGAGCAGTTCTTC
TRBD1 | TRBJ2-7 | TRBV18 | - | CASSPLFGQGAYEQYF | TGTGCCAGCTCACCTCTCTTCGGACAGGGGGCGTACGAGCAGTACTTC
- | TRBJ2-7 | TRBV5-6 | once | CASSLGGYEQYF | TGTGCCAGCAGCTTGGGAGGGTACGAGCAGTACTTC
- | TRBJ1-1 | TRBV28 | - | CASSTEQGFGTEAFF | TGTGCCAGCAGTACCGAACAGGGATTTGGAACTGAAGCTTTCTTT
- | TRBJ1-2 | TRBV9 | - | CASSRGGEGYTF | TGTGCCAGCAGCCGCGGGGGGGAAGGCTACACCTTC
- | TRBJ1-3 | TRBV7-9 | - | CASSLDGTGSGNTIYF | TGTGCCAGCAGCTTGGATGGAACGGGCTCTGGAAACACCATATATTTT
- | TRBJ2-7 | TRBV10-2 | - | CASWGPPYEQYF | TGCGCCAGCTGGGGGCCGCCCTACGAGCAGTACTTC
- | TRBJ2-2 | TRBV7-8 | - | CAILALGLKGGAGELFF | TGTGCCATCCTAGCGTTGGGACTGAAGGGTGGCGCCGGGGAGCTGTTTTTT
- | TRBJ1-1 | TRBV27 | - | CASSLSGGATEAFF | TGTGCCAGCAGTTTATCAGGGGGGGCGACTGAAGCTTTCTTT
- | TRBJ2-2 | TRBV9 | - | CASSEGSGLGGELFF | TGTGCCAGCAGCGAGGGTAGTGGACTGGGCGGGGAGCTGTTTTTT
TRBD1 | TRBJ1-1 | TRBV5-1 | - | CASSLATGGQGFDIVDTEAFF | TGCGCCAGCAGCTTGGCTACCGGCGGACAGGGGTTCGATATTGTTGACACTGAAGCTTTCTTT
TRBD1 | TRBJ2-1 | TRBV6-4 | - | CASSDLPGQGANEQFF | TGTGCCAGCAGTGACCTTCCGGGACAGGGGGCCAATGAGCAGTTCTTC
- | TRBJ2-1 | TRBV27 | once | CASSSTGNEQFF | TGTGCCAGCAGTTCCACGGGCAATGAGCAGTTCTTC
TRBD2 | TRBJ2-1 | TRBV30 | - | CACSPRLAGVDEQFF | TGTGCCTGCTCCCCCCGACTAGCGGGGGTGGATGAGCAGTTCTTC
- | TRBJ1-5 | TRBV4-3 | - | CASSQDGRVRGQPQHF | TGCGCCAGCAGCCAAGACGGCAGGGTTAGGGGTCAGCCCCAGCATTTT
- | TRBJ2-7 | TRBV28 | - | CASKDAGAYEQYF | TGTGCCAGTAAGGACGCAGGGGCCTACGAGCAGTACTTC
- | TRBJ2-1 | TRBV29-1 | - | CSVEGNSYNEQFF | TGCAGCGTTGAAGGGAACAGCTACAATGAGCAGTTCTTC
TRBD2 | TRBJ2-7 | TRBV9 | - | CASSVEGLAGGQYF | TGTGCCAGCAGCGTAGAGGGCTTAGCGGGGGGGCAGTACTTC